This T cell receptor (beta chain) was found in a study of blood T cells in healthy people across ages. The CDR3 is made up of 16 amino acids. Trimming shortened V by 4 bases and J by 0 bases, and 12 bases separated the two germline ends. Germline V CDR1 and CDR2: MNHEY, SVGEGT. Peripheral blood from each donor was collected in a volume of 8 to 10 milliliters. Primed by a sample-barcoded 5' primer and a J-beta primer mix, a second PCR proceeded for about 6 to 12 cycles. Each CDR3 protein gets one entry after TCRdb re-called the 5' RACE reads with MiXCR. Counted here are roughly 700,000 distinct CDR3 sequences, approximately 30% occurring once; the ten biggest clones make up 15%. This clonotype was seen repeatedly, ten times or more. The antigen is not known. Study-wide results and caveats: With naive T cell percentage, TCR beta diversity showed a strong correlation. A greater number of naive CD4+ cells and higher diversity distinguished long-lived donors from aged donors. PBMCs went unsorted, and a conclusive naive versus antigen-experienced comparison was therefore prevented.

The gene calls are TRBV6-2 or TRBV6-3 and TRBJ1-4; D is uncertain. This receptor was obtained from a woman of 80 years or more in good health. Specimen: blood. The CDR3 loop reads CASSFRRGATNEKLFF. The CDR3 DNA reads as TGTGCCAGCAGTTTCCGCCGGGGAGCAACTAATGAAAAACTGTTTTTT.